These 20 T cell receptor beta chains came from one sample sequenced in a study of T-cell memory formation after mild COVID-19. TCRdb passed the 5' RACE reads through MiXCR, listing each CDR3 protein once. The sample records about 190,000 distinct CDR3 sequences, around 19% being singletons. Sequenced input: PBMCs or a T cell subset sorted from them (not recorded which). The receptors here all came from an adult woman who had mild COVID-19 (a few samples of this study predate the infection). Cell type and time point are not known.

This sequence joins TRBV5-4 and TRBJ2-1; 8 bases agree with TRBD1. CDR1 is SGHNT, CDR2 YYREEE, per germline (reference sequence). The CDR3 length is 15 residues. The V and J ends lost 5 bases and 4 bases, in that order; junction bases with no gene match: 8. CDR3 nucleotides: TGTGCCAGCAGTCCTGGGACAGGACAATACAATGAGCAGTTCTTC. Translation: CASSPGTGQYNEQFF.

The rearrangement links TRBV3-1 to TRBJ2-7; TRBD1 aligns across 8 bases. Germline CDR1 reads LGHDT; CDR2 reads YNNKEL (reference sequence). V trimming: 3 bases; J trimming: 4 bases; junction bases outside the gene matches: 8. This CDR3 is built from 15 residues. The CDR3 DNA sequence: TGTGCCAGCAGCCATCGCGGGACAGGTTCATACGAGCAGTACTTC. This codes for CASSHRGTGSYEQYF.

This clonotype was detected many times. The chain employs TRBV29-1 and TRBJ2-2, with D possibly matching TRBD1 (6 bases). Trimming took 2 bases from V and 0 from J, leaving 7 bases between them. The CDR3 is made up of 14 amino acids. The germline V gene has CDR1 SQVTM and CDR2 ANQGSEA. The CDR3 sequence is CSVERDTNTGELFF. CDR3 coding DNA: TGCAGCGTTGAACGGGACACGAACACCGGGGAGCTGTTTTTT.

This clonotype was found many times. The V gene is TRBV18, the J gene TRBJ2-2; D is unresolved. From germline, CDR1 is KGHSH and CDR2 LQKENI. Deletions cut 2 bases from V and 0 bases from J, with 4 bases between. The CDR3 runs to 14 residues. For the CDR3, the DNA is TGTGCCAGCTCACCAGACACGAACACCGGGGAGCTGTTTTTT. It is translated as CASSPDTNTGELFF.

V gene TRBV24-1 combines with J gene TRBJ2-3; maybe TRBD1 (5 bases). CDR3 length: 15 residues. Trimming took off 0 bases at V and 4 bases at J, with 10 bases between the two ends. CDR1 is KGHDR and CDR2 is SFDVKD in the germline V gene. The CDR3 loop reads CATSDLQVGADTQYF. CDR3 bases: TGTGCCACCAGTGATTTGCAAGTAGGGGCAGATACGCAGTATTTT.

V usage is TRBV12-3 or TRBV12-4 and J usage is TRBJ2-7, with D perhaps matching TRBD1 (6 bases). There are 14 residues in the CDR3. Trimming took 6 bases from V and 7 from J, leaving 19 bases between them. The CDR3 bases are TGTGCCAGCAGAAGAAACACAGGGTTGAGGGAGCAGTACTTC. Translation: CASRRNTGLREQYF.

This clonotype was detected only a few times. The chain uses TRBV20-1 and TRBJ2-3; 11 bases are a match to TRBD2. This CDR3 spans 15 amino acids. Unmatched junction bases numbered 8, after V lost 1 base and J lost 8 bases. Germline CDR1 is DFQATT and CDR2 is SNEGSKA (reference sequence). CDR3 sequence reads: CSARGTSGSEGTQYF. DNA of the CDR3: TGCAGTGCTAGAGGGACTAGCGGGTCCGAGGGTACGCAGTATTTT.

This clonotype was recorded at least ten times. The CDR3 region has the DNA TGTGCCAGCAGTTACTCTTTAGGGGGAACTGGAAACACCATATATTTT. Residues: CASSYSLGGTGNTIYF. V is TRBV6-5 and J is TRBJ1-3, with a weak D call TRBD1 (6 bases). The CDR3 extends over 16 amino acids. The germline V and J ends were trimmed by 0 bases and 2 bases, with 11 bases remaining between them. Germline assignment: CDR1 MNHEY and CDR2 SVGAGI.

The chain carries TRBV2 and TRBJ2-1, with 7 bases identical to TRBD1. J gave up 6 bases and V 4 bases, and 0 bases lay outside the gene matches. The germline CDR1 and CDR2 sequences are SNHLY and FYNNEI. This CDR3 spans 12 amino acids. CDR3 sequence reads: CASSGQGNEQFF. The CDR3 region has the DNA TGTGCCAGCAGTGGACAGGGCAATGAGCAGTTCTTC. The variable domain in full, completed from reference TRBV2 and TRBJ2-1, reads EPEVTQTPSHQVTQMGQEVILRCVPISNHLYFYWYRQILGQKVEFLVSFYNNEISEKSEIFDDQFSVERPDGSNFTLKIRSTKLEDSAMYFCASSGQGNEQFFGPGTRLTVL.

The rearrangement uses TRBV5-1 and TRBJ2-7, with D tentatively TRBD1 (6 bases). V was clipped by 1 base and J by 6 bases, with 17 bases between them. Germline V gives CDR1 SGHRS, CDR2 YFSETQ. This CDR3 is built from 15 residues. The CDR3 reads CASSLFAGVSLEQYF. CDR3 bases: TGCGCCAGCAGCTTGTTTGCAGGGGTGTCGCTCGAGCAGTACTTC.

This chain connects TRBV4-1 to TRBJ2-5, with 7 bases lining up with TRBD2. Losses at the gene ends were 1 base for V and 4 bases for J; bases not matched to a gene: 6. Germline V gene data show CDR1 as MGHRA and CDR2 as YSYEKL. This CDR3 spans 15 amino acids. The CDR3 is CASSQGNGGIETQYF. The CDR3 nucleotides are TGCGCCAGCAGCCAAGGGAACGGGGGGATAGAGACCCAGTACTTC.

Only a few counts were recorded for this clonotype. This chain joins TRBV24-1 and TRBJ2-3; 8 positions match TRBD1. With 9 bases clipped from V and 1 base from J, the junction kept 2 bases outside the gene matches. Germline V gene lookup returns CDR1 KGHDR and CDR2 SFDVKD. CDR3 length: 13 amino acids. The CDR3 reads CATGTGGTDTQYF. Here the CDR3 DNA reads TGTGCCACCGGGACAGGAGGCACAGATACGCAGTATTTT.

In its sample, this clonotype was seen a few times. The V and J genes are TRBV3-1 and TRBJ2-3; perhaps TRBD1 as D (6 bases). With 0 bases removed from V and 2 bases from J, the gap between germline ends came to 6 bases. This CDR3 spans 14 amino acids. CDR1 is LGHDT, CDR2 YNNKEL, per germline (reference sequence). The CDR3 loop is CASSQEGHTDTQYF. The DNA for the CDR3 is TGTGCCAGCAGCCAAGAGGGACACACAGATACGCAGTATTTT.

There are a few counts of this clonotype. This rearrangement joins TRBV11-2 to TRBJ2-3; 7 bases line up with TRBD2. This CDR3 has 17 residues. Losses at the gene ends were 1 base for V and 3 bases for J; bases not matched to a gene: 10. In germline, CDR1 is SGHAT, CDR2 FQNNGV. CDR3 protein: CASSLVGREWFTDTQYF. CDR3 sequence (DNA): TGTGCCAGCAGCTTAGTCGGGCGGGAGTGGTTTACAGATACGCAGTATTTT.

In its sample, this clonotype was seen a few times. CDR3 DNA sequence: TGTGCCACCAGTGACTCGAGGACTAGCGGGAGGGATGAGCAGTTCTTC. Translated, it gives CATSDSRTSGRDEQFF. The chain couples TRBV24-1 to TRBJ2-1; 15 nucleotides align to TRBD2. The ends lost 4 bases at V and 8 bases at J; junction bases unmatched: 5. The CDR3 extends over 16 amino acids. The V gene's germline CDR1 is KGHDR and CDR2 SFDVKD.

J is TRBJ2-1 and V is TRBV5-1, with no clear D. CDR3 length: 13 residues. CDR1 and CDR2 from the germline V gene are SGHRS and YFSETQ. Between the trimmed V and J ends, which lost 0 bases and 6 bases, there was a span of 7 bases. The CDR3 sequence is CASSLVSLNEQFF. The CDR3 nucleotides are TGCGCCAGCAGCTTGGTCTCTCTCAATGAGCAGTTCTTC.

This sequence joins TRBV7-9 and TRBJ1-2, with D perhaps matching TRBD1 (5 bases). V gave up 2 bases and J gave up 8 bases, with 15 bases separating them. Germline loops: CDR1 SEHNR, CDR2 FQNEAQ (reference sequence). The CDR3 is 14 residues long. CDR3 residues: CASSLFPRAGGYTF. CDR3 DNA sequence: TGTGCCAGCAGCTTATTCCCCAGGGCAGGGGGCTACACCTTC.

This chain uses TRBV30 with TRBJ1-1; a weak D match, TRBD1 (5 bases). The CDR3 spans 13 residues. Germline V gene sequence: CDR1 GTSNPN, CDR2 SVGIG (reference sequence). Deletions cut 6 bases from V and 3 bases from J, with 14 bases between. This chain's CDR3 is CACGAPGDTEAFF. In DNA form, the CDR3 reads TGTGCCTGCGGGGCCCCGGGGGACACTGAAGCTTTCTTT.

This sequence joins TRBV5-1 and TRBJ2-5; a weak D match, TRBD2 (5 bases). This CDR3 comprises 14 residues. The germline CDR1 and CDR2 sequences are SGHRS and YFSETQ. Trimming removed 0 bases from V and 5 bases from J, with 11 bases in between. CDR3 sequence (DNA): TGCGCCAGCAGCTTGGAGCTAGCAAGGGAGACCCAGTACTTC. Its protein product is CASSLELARETQYF.

This clonotype was recorded a few times. The chain joins TRBV4-1 to TRBJ2-3, with D possibly matching TRBD2 (5 bases). This CDR3 is 15 amino acids long. The germline CDR1 and CDR2 sequences are MGHRA and YSYEKL. V was shortened by 4 bases and J by 0 bases, with 11 bases between the two germline ends. CDR3 sequence: CASSRSSASTDTQYF. The CDR3 DNA follows: TGCGCCAGCAGCCGGAGTAGCGCTAGCACAGATACGCAGTATTTT.